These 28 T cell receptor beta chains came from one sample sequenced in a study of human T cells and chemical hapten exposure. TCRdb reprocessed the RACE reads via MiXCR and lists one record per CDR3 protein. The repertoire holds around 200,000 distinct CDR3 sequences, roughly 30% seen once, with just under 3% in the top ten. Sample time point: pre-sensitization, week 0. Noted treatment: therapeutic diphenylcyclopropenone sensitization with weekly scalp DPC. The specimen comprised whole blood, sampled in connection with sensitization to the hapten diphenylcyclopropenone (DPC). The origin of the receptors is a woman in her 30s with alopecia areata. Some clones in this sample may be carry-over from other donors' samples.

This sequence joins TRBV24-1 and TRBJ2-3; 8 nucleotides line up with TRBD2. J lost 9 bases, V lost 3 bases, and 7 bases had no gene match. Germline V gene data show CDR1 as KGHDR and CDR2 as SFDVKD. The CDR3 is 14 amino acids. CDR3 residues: CATSDAGRGGTQYF. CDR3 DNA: TGTGCCACCAGTGATGCCGGGAGGGGAGGGACGCAGTATTTT.

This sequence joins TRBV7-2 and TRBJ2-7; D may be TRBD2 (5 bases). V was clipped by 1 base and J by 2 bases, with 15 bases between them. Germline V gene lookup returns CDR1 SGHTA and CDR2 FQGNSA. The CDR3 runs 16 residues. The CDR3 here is CASSLDGVTSAYEQYF. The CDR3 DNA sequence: TGTGCCAGCAGCTTAGACGGGGTTACCTCTGCCTACGAGCAGTACTTC.

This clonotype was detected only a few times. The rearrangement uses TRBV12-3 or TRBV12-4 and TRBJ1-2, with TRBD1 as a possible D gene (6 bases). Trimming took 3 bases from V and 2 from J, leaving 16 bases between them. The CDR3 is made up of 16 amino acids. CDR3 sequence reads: CASSFSSGGRNYGYTF. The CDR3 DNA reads TGTGCCAGCAGTTTTAGTAGTGGGGGGCGAAACTATGGCTACACCTTC.

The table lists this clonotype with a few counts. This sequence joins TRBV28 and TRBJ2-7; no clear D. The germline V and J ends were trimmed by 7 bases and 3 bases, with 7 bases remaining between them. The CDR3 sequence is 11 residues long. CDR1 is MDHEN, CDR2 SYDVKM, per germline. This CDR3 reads CASTYSYEQYF. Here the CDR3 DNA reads TGTGCCAGCACCTACAGCTACGAGCAGTACTTC.

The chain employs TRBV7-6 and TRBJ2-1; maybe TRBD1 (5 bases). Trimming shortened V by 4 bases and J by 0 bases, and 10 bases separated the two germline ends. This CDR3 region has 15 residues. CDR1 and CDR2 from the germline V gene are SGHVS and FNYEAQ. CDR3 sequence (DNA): TGTGCCAGCAGCTCACAGGCAAACTCCTACAATGAGCAGTTCTTC. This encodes CASSSQANSYNEQFF.

The CDR3 protein is CASSRGTNVGNEKLFF. CDR3 DNA: TGTGCCAGCAGCCGCGGAACTAACGTGGGAAATGAAAAACTGTTTTTT. This chain connects TRBV7-2 to TRBJ1-4; D gene ambiguous. The CDR3 totals 16 residues. Per the germline V gene, CDR1 is SGHTA and CDR2 is FQGNSA. Trimming cost V 5 bases and J 5 bases, with 18 bases left between them.

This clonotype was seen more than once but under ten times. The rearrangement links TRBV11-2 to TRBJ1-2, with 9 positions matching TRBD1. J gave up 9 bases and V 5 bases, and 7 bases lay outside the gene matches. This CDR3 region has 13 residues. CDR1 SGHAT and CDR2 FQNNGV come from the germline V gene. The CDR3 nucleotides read TGTGCCAGCAGCCCCGGACAGGGGTTTCGCTACACCTTC. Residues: CASSPGQGFRYTF.

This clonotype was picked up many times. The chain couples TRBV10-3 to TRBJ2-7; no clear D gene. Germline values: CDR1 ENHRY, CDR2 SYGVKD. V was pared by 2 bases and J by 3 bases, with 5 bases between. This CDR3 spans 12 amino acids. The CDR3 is CAISEGFYEQYF. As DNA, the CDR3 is TGTGCCATCAGTGAGGGTTTCTACGAGCAGTACTTC.

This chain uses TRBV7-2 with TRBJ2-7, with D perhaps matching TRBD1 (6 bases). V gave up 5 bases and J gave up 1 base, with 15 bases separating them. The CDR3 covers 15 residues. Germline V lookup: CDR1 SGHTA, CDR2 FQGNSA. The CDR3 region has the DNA TGTGCCAGCAGCCCCAGGACAGACCTTTCCTACGAGCAGTACTTC. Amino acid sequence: CASSPRTDLSYEQYF.

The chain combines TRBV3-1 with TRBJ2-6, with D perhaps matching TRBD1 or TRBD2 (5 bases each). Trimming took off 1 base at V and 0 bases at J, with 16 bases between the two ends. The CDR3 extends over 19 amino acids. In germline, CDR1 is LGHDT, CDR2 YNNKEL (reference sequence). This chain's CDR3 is CASSQVGPGPFSGANVLTF. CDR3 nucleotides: TGTGCCAGCAGCCAAGTCGGACCGGGACCGTTCTCTGGGGCCAACGTCCTGACTTTC.

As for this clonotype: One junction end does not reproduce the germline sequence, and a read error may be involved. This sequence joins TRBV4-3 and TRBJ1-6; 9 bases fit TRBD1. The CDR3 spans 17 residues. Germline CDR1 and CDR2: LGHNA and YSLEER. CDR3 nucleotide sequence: TGTGCCAGCAGCCAAGATTCGCGGGACAGGGACAATTCACCCCTCCACTTT. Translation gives CASSQDSRDRDNSPLHF.

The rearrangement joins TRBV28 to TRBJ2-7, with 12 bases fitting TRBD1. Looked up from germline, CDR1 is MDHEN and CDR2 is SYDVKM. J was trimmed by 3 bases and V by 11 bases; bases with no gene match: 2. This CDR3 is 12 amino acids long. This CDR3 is CAGTGGVYEQYF. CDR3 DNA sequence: TGTGCCGGGACAGGGGGCGTCTACGAGCAGTACTTC. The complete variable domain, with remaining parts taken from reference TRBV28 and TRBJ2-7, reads DVKVTQSSRYLVKRTGEKVFLECVQDMDHENMFWYRQDPGLGLRLIYFSYDVKMKEKGDIPEGYSVSREKKERFSLILESASTNQTSMYLCAGTGGVYEQYFGPGTRLTVT.

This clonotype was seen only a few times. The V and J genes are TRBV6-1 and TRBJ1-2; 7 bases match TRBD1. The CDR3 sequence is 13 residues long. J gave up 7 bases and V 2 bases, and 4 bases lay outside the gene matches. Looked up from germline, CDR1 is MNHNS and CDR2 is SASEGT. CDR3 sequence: CASSETGAGGYTF. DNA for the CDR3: TGTGCCAGCAGTGAAACAGGGGCCGGTGGCTACACCTTC.

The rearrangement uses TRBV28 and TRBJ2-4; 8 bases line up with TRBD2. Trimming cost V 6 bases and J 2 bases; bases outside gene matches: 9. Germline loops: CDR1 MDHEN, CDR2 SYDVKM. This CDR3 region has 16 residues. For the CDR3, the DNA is TGTGCCAGCAGCTCTGAAATAGCGGGACCCAAAAACATTCAGTACTTC. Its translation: CASSSEIAGPKNIQYF.

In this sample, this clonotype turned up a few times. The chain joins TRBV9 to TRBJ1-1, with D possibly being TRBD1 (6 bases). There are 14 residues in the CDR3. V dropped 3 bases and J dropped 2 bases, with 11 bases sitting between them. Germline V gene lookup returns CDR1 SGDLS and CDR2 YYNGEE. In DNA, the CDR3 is TGTGCCAGCAGCGGGGTAGGGGGTAACACTGAAGCTTTCTTT. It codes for CASSGVGGNTEAFF.

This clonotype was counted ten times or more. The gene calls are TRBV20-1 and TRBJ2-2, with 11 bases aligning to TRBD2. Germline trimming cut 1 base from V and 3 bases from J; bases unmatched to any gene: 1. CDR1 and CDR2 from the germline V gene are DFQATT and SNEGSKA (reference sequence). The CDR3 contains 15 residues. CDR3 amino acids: CSARVGLADTGELFF. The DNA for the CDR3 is TGCAGTGCTAGAGTGGGACTAGCGGACACCGGGGAGCTGTTTTTT.

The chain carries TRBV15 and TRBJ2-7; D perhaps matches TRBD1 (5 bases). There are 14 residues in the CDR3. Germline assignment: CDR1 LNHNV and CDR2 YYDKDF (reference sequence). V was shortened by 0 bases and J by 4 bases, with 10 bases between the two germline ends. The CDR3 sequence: CATSRDGRGYEQYF. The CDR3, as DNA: TGTGCCACCAGCAGAGATGGAAGGGGATACGAGCAGTACTTC.

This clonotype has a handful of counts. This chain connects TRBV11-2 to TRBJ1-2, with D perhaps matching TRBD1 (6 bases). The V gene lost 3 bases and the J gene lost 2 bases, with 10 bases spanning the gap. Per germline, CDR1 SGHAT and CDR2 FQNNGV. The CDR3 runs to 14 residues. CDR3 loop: CASSLLDRNYGYTF. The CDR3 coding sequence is TGTGCCAGCAGCTTGTTAGACAGGAACTATGGCTACACCTTC.

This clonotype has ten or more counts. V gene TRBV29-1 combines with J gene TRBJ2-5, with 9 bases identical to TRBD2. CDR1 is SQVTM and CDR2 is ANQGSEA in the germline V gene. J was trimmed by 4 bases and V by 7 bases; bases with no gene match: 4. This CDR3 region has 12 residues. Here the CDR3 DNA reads TGCAGCGCTCTTAGCGGGGGAGAGACCCAGTACTTC. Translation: CSALSGGETQYF.

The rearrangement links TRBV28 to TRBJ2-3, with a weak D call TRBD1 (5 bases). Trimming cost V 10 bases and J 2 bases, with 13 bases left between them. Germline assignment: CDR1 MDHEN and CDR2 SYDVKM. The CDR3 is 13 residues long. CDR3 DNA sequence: TGTGCCATCTTAGACAGTATCACAGATACGCAGTATTTT. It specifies CAILDSITDTQYF.

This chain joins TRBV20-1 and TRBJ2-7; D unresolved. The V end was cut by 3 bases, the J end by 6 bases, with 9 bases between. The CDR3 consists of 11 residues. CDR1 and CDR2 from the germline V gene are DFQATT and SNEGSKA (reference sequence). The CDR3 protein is CSASRSTEQYF. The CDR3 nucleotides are TGCAGTGCTAGCAGGAGTACCGAGCAGTACTTC.

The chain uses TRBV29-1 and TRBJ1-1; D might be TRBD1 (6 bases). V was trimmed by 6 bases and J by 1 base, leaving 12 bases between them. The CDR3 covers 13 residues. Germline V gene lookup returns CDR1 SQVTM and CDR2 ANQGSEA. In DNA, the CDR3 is TGCAGCGTCCCGACAGGAGAGAACACTGAAGCTTTCTTT. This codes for CSVPTGENTEAFF.

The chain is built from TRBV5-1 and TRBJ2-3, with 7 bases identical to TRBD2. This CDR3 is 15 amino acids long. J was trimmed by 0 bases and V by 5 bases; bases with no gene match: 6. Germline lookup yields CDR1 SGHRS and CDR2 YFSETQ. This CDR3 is CASRQTSTSTDTQYF. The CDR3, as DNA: TGCGCCAGCAGACAGACTAGCACTAGCACAGATACGCAGTATTTT.

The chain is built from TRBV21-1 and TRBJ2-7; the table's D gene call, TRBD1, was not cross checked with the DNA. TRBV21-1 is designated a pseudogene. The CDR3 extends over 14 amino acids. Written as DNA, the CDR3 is TGTGCCAGCAGCATGGACAGGGTTAGCCTCGAGCAGTACTTC. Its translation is CASSMDRVSLEQYF.

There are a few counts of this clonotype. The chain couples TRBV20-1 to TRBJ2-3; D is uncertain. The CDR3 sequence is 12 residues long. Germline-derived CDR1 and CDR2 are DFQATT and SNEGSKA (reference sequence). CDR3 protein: CSIARSADTQYF. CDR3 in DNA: TGCAGCATTGCCCGTTCCGCAGATACGCAGTATTTT.

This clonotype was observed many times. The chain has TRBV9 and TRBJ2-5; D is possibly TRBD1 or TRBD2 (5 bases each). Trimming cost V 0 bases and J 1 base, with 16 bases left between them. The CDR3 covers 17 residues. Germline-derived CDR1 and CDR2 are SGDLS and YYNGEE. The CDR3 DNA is TGTGCCAGCAGCGTAGGGAAGATTCCAGGGACCCAAGAGACCCAGTACTTC. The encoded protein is CASSVGKIPGTQETQYF.

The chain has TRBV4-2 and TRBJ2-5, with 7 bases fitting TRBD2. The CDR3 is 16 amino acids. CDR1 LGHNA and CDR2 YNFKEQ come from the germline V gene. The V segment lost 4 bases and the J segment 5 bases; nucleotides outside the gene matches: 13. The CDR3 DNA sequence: TGTGCCAGCAGCCTCGGTATGGTAGGGGAGGGCGAGACCCAGTACTTC. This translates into CASSLGMVGEGETQYF.

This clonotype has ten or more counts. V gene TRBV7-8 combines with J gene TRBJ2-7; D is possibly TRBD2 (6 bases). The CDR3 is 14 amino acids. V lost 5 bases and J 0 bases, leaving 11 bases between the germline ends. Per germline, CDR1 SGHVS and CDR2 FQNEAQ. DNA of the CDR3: TGTGCCAGCAGCCCCGGGGGAAGCTCCTACGAGCAGTACTTC. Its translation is CASSPGGSSYEQYF.